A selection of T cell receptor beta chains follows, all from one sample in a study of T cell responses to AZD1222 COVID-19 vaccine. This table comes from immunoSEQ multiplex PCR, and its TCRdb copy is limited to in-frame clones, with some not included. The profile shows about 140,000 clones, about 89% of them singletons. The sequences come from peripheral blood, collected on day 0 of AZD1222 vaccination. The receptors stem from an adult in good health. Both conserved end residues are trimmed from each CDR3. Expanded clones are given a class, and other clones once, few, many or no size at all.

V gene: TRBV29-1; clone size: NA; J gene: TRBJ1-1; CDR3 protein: SVEGGAAPEAF
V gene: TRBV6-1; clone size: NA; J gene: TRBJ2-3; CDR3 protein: ASSGPSGVSTDTQY
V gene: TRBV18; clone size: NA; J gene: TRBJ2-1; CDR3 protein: ASSLPGGAQF
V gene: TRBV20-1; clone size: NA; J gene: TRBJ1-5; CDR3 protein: SATDRARRPQH
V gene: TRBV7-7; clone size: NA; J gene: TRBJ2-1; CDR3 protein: ASSAGLAENNEQF
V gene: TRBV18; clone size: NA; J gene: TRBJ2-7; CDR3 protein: ASSPRADASYEQY
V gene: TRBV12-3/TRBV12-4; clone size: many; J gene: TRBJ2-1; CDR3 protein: ASSSPNVNEQF
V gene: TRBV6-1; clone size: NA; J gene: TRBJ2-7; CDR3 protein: ASSESLSTLRGQY
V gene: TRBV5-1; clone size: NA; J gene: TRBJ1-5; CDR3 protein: ASSLDGGRNQPQH
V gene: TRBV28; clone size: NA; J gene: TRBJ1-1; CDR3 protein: ASSHHREAITEAF
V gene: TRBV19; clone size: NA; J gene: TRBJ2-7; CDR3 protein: ASSIGAGSYEQY
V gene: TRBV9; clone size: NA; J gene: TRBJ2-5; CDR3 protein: ASSFLGLAGEETQY
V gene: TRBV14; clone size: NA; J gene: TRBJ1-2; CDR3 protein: ASSPGPRTNYGYT
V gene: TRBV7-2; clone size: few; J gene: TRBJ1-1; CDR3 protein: ASSFVGNTEAF
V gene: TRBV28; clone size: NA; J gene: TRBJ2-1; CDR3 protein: ASYALISGNNEQF
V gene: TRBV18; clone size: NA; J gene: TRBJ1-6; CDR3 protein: ASSWDTGDSPLH
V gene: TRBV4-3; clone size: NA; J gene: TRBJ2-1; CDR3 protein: ASSHNDDGYNEQF
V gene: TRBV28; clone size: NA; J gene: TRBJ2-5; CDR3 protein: ASSLFVVATQY
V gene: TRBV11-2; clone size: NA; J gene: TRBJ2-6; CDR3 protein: ASSLFLDNTGANVLT
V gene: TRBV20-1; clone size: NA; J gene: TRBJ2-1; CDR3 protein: SASPGGPGNEQF
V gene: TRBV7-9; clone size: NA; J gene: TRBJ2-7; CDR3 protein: ASSRFSGRGSYEQY
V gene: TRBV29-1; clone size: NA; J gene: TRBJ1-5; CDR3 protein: SVSQGLNQPQH
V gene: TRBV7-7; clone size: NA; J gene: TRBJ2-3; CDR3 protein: ASSPNGVTDTQY
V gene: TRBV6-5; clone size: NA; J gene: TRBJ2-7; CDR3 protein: ASSPLASGDREQY
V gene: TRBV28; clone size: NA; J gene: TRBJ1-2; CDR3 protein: ASGYGGANYGYT
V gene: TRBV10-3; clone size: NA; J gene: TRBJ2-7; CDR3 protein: AISFDSSYEQY
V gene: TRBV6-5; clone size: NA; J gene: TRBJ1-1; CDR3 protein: ASQPQVRGTEAF
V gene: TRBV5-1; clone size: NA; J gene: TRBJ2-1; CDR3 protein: ASSLAGTSGANNEQF
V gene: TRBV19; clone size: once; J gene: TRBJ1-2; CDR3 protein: ASNLLGVTDNYGYT
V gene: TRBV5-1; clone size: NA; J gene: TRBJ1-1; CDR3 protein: ASSLYDLRTEAF
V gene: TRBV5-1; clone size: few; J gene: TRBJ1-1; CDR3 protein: ASSLVADMNTEAF
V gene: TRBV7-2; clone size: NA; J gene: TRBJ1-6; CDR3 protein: ASSLVGAGVDNSPLH
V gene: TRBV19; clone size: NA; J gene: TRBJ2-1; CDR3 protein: ASSIFPGNEQF
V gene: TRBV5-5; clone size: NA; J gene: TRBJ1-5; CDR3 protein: ASSTGLAGNQPQH
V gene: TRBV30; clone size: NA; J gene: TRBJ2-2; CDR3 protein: ASSVSGELF
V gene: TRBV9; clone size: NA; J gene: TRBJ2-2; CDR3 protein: ASTDTGELF
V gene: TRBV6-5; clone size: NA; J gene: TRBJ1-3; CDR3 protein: ASSIRTGTGNTIY
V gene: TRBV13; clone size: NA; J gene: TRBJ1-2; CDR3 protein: ASSSSDRRNYGYT
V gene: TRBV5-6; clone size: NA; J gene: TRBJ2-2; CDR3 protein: ASSLPGLAGDTGELF
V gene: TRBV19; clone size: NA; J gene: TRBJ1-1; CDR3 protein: ASNPQGGTEAF
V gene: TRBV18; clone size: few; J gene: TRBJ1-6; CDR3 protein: ASSPIPYGTVVVGNSPLH
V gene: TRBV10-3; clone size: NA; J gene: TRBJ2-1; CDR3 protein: AISLSGSSYNEQF
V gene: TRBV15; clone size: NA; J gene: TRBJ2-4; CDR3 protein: ATSSYGAKNIQY
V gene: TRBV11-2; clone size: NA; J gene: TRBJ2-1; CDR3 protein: ASSHRQGSYNEQF
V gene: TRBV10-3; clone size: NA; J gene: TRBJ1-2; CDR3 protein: AIRAQGYGYT